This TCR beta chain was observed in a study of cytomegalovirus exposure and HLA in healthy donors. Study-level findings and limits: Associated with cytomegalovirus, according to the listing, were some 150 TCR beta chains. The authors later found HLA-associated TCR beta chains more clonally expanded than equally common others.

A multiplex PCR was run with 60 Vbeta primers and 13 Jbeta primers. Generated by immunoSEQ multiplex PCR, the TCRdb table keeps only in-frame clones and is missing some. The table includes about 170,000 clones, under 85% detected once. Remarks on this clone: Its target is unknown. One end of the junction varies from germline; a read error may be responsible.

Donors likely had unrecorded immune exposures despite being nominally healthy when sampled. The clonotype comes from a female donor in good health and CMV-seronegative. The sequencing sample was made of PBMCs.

The CDR3 sequence is CASRKGGTGDNEQFF. The CDR3 DNA reads TGTGCTAGCAGAAAGGGCGGGACTGGGGACAATGAGCAGTTCTTC. The V and J genes are TRBV7-7 and TRBJ2-1; possibly TRBD2 for D (6 bases). The CDR3 contains 15 residues. Looked up from germline, CDR1 is SSHAT and CDR2 is FNYEAQ (reference sequence).